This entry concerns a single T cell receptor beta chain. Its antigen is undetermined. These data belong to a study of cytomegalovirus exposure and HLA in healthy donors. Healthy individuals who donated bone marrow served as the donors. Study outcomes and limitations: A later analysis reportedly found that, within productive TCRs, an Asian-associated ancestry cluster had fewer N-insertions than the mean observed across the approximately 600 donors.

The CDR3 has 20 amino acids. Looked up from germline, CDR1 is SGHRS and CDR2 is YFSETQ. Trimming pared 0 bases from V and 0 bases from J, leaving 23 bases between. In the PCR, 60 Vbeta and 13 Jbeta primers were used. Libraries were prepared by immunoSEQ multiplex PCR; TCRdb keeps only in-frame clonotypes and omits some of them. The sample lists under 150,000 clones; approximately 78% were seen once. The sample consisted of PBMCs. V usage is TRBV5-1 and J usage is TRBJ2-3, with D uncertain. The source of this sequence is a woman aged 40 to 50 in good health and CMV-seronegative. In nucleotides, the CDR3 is TGCGCCAGCAGCTTGGCCGGCCGGCAGATAACTCCTAGGAGCACAGATACGCAGTATTTT. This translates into CASSLAGRQITPRSTDTQYF.